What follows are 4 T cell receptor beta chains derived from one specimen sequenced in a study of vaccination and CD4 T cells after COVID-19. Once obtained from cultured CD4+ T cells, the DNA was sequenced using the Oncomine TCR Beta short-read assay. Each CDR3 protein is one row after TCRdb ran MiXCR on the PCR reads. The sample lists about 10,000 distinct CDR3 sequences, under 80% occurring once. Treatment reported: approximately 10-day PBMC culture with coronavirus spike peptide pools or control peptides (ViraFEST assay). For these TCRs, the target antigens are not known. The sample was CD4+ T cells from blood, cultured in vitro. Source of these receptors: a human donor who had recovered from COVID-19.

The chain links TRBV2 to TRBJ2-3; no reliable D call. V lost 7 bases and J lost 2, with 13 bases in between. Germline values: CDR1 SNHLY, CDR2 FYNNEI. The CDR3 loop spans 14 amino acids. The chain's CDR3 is CASTRHTSTDTQYF. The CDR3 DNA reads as TGTGCCAGCACGCGTCACACGTCCACAGATACGCAGTATTTT.

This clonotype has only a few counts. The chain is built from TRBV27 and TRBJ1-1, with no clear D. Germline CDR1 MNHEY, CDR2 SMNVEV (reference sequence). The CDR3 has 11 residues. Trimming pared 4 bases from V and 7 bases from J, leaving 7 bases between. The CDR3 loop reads CASSWMNEAFF. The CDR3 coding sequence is TGTGCCAGCAGTTGGATGAATGAAGCTTTCTTT.

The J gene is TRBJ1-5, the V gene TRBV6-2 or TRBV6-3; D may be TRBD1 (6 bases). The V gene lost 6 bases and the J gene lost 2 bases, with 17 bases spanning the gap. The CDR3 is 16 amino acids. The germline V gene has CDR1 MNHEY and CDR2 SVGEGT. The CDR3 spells CASRAGASGGNQPQHF. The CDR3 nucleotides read TGTGCCAGCAGGGCGGGGGCAAGTGGCGGCAATCAGCCCCAGCATTTT.

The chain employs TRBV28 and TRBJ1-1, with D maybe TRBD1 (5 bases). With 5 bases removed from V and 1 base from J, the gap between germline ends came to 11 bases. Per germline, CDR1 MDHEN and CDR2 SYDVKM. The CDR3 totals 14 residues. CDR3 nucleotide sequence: TGTGCCAGCAGTCCCCCGACAGAGAACACTGAAGCTTTCTTT. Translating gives CASSPPTENTEAFF.